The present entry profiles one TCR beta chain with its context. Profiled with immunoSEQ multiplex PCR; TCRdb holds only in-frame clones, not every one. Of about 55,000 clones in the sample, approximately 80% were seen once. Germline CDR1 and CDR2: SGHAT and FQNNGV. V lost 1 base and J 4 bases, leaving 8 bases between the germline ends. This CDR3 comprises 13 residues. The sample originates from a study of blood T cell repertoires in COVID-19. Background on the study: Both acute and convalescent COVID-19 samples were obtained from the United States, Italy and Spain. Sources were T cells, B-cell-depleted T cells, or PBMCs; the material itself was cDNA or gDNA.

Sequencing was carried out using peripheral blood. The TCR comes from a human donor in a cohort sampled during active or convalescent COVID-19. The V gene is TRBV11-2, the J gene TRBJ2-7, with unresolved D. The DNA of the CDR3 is TGTGCCAGCAGCTTAGGAGCAAGTTACGAGCAGTACTTC. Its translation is CASSLGASYEQYF.